These 23 T cell receptor beta chains share one sample of origin, sequenced in a study of shared T cell receptors in the human thymus. This table comes from immunoSEQ multiplex PCR, and its TCRdb copy is limited to in-frame clones, with some not included. Of about 660,000 clones in the sample, roughly 90% were seen once. These data also featured in a second study, about human thymus T cells.

What was sequenced was thymocytes. These receptors were taken from a boy under two years old with a congenital heart defect.

The chain combines TRBV30 with TRBJ2-3, with D hard to call. Deletions cut 0 bases from V and 1 base from J, with 11 bases between. The CDR3 length is 15 residues. CDR1 is GTSNPN, CDR2 SVGIG, per germline (reference sequence). CDR3 protein: CAWSVPPEGTDTQYF. The CDR3 DNA reads TGTGCCTGGAGTGTACCCCCAGAGGGCACAGATACGCAGTATTTT.

The CDR3 loop is CASNEGTRRCEQFF. CDR3 nucleotides: TGCGCCAGCAACGAGGGGACAAGGCGGTGTGAGCAGTTCTTC. The chain links TRBV10-1 to TRBJ2-1; D possibly corresponds to TRBD1 (6 bases). Per germline, CDR1 WNHNN and CDR2 SYGVQD (reference sequence). CDR3 length equals 14 residues. V was cut by 7 bases and J by 9 bases, with 19 bases left in between.

This chain joins TRBV28 and TRBJ2-3; D is undetermined. Germline CDR1 MDHEN, CDR2 SYDVKM. The germline V and J ends were trimmed by 6 bases and 0 bases, with 13 bases remaining between them. The CDR3 is 15 amino acids. The CDR3 loop is CASSKPVPSTDTQYF. The CDR3 DNA reads as TGTGCCAGCAGCAAGCCTGTGCCTAGCACAGATACGCAGTATTTT.

The genes are TRBV11-3 and TRBJ2-7; TRBD2 is a possible D gene (5 bases). The CDR3 covers 15 residues. Germline CDR1 SGHNT, CDR2 YENEEA. V lost 4 bases to trimming and J lost 7 bases, with 20 bases between them. DNA for the CDR3: TGTGCCAGCAGCTCGACCAGTAACAAGCGCGGGGAGCAGTACTTC. This gives the protein CASSSTSNKRGEQYF. Full variable domain (rest looked up from reference TRBV11-3 and TRBJ2-7): EAGVVQSPRYKIIEKKQPVAFWCNPISGHNTLYWYLQNLGQGPELLIRYENEEAVDDSQLPKDRFSAERLKGVDSTLKIQPAELGDSAVYLCASSSTSNKRGEQYFGPGTRLTVT.

The chain employs TRBV11-2 and TRBJ1-2, with D tentatively TRBD1 (6 bases). Deletions cut 5 bases from V and 6 bases from J, with 16 bases between. Germline CDR1 reads SGHAT; CDR2 reads FQNNGV. The CDR3 is 14 residues long. CDR3 nucleotides: TGTGCCAGCAGCCATAGCCAGGGGCGCAATGGCTACACCTTC. This encodes CASSHSQGRNGYTF.

The chain carries TRBV13 and TRBJ2-7; tentatively, D is TRBD2 (5 bases). Germline V lookup: CDR1 PRHDT, CDR2 FYEKMQ (reference sequence). The length of the CDR3 is 15 residues. V was clipped by 0 bases and J by 6 bases, with 15 bases between them. CDR3 amino acids: CASSLGLGKGREQYF. The CDR3 bases are TGTGCCAGCAGCTTAGGACTAGGAAAGGGTCGCGAGCAGTACTTC.

V and J are TRBV4-1 and TRBJ2-1, with 7 bases lining up with TRBD2. Per the germline V gene, CDR1 is MGHRA and CDR2 is YSYEKL. V shed 1 base and J 4 bases; nucleotides not matched to a gene: 7. This CDR3 comprises 16 residues. The CDR3 region is CASSQAWASGYNEQFF. CDR3 nucleotide sequence: TGCGCCAGCAGCCAAGCATGGGCTAGCGGTTACAATGAGCAGTTCTTC.

The gene calls are TRBV2 and TRBJ2-7; 10 positions agree with TRBD2. This CDR3 has 17 amino acids. V lost 2 bases and J lost 5; bases outside the gene matches: 12. Germline loops: CDR1 SNHLY, CDR2 FYNNEI. The CDR3 loop is CASSEPLAGVAGDEQYF. The CDR3 DNA follows: TGTGCCAGCAGTGAACCCCTAGCGGGAGTAGCAGGAGACGAGCAGTACTTC.

V gene TRBV28 combines with J gene TRBJ2-7, with a tentative D call TRBD1 (6 bases). CDR3 size: 14 residues. Between the trimmed V and J ends, which lost 6 bases and 2 bases, there was a span of 14 bases. Germline loops: CDR1 MDHEN, CDR2 SYDVKM. CDR3 sequence reads: CASRSRTAPYEQYF. The CDR3 DNA follows: TGTGCCAGCAGATCCCGGACAGCCCCCTACGAGCAGTACTTC.

A single count supports this clone. The chain has TRBV27 and TRBJ2-6; no definite D call. With 5 bases removed from V and 0 bases from J, the gap between germline ends came to 8 bases. The CDR3 has 15 amino acids. The V gene's germline CDR1 is MNHEY and CDR2 SMNVEV (reference sequence). The chain's CDR3 is CASSPLNSGANVLTF. The CDR3 DNA follows: TGTGCCAGCAGTCCCTTAAACTCTGGGGCCAACGTCCTGACTTTC.

The chain links TRBV4-3 to TRBJ2-7; 9 positions agree with TRBD1. V lost 0 bases to trimming and J lost 1 base; unmatched junction nucleotides: 19. Germline CDR1 LGHNA, CDR2 YSLEER. The CDR3 consists of 21 residues. The CDR3 bases are TGCGCCAGCAGCCAAGAGCGCAGGGTTGGACACAGGGGGCCGGGGTCCTACGAGCAGTACTTC. This codes for CASSQERRVGHRGPGSYEQYF.

The V call is TRBV4-3, the J call TRBJ2-5, with a tentative D call TRBD1 (6 bases). CDR3 length: 14 amino acids. V lost 2 bases and J lost 4, with 11 bases in between. Germline assignment: CDR1 LGHNA and CDR2 YSLEER. CDR3 nucleotides: TGCGCCAGCAGCCAACTGGGACATAGAGAGACCCAGTACTTC. This sequence encodes CASSQLGHRETQYF.

The gene calls are TRBV19 and TRBJ2-2; D is perhaps TRBD2 (6 bases). The germline V gene encodes CDR1 LNHDA and CDR2 SQIVND (reference sequence). This CDR3 contains 16 residues. The ends were cut back, 3 bases at V and 7 bases at J, with 18 bases in the middle. Here the CDR3 DNA reads TGTGCCAGTAGTATCGTAGGGCGTCGGGGGAACGGGGAGCTGTTTTTT. It codes for CASSIVGRRGNGELFF. Complete variable domain (other parts from reference TRBV19 and TRBJ2-2): DGGITQSPKYLFRKEGQNVTLSCEQNLNHDAMYWYRQDPGQGLRLIYYSQIVNDFQKGDIAEGYSVSREKKESFPLTVTSAQKNPTAFYLCASSIVGRRGNGELFFGEGSRLTVL.

V and J are TRBV29-1 and TRBJ2-5; D remains unclear. The CDR3 totals 17 residues. Germline lookup yields CDR1 SQVTM and CDR2 ANQGSEA. Trimming cost V 0 bases and J 2 bases, with 19 bases left between them. CDR3 in amino acids: CSVEDISPHSHQETQYF. The CDR3 DNA follows: TGCAGCGTTGAAGATATCTCACCTCACAGCCATCAAGAGACCCAGTACTTC.

V and J are TRBV6-5 and TRBJ2-7; D is perhaps TRBD2 (6 bases). Trimming stripped 2 bases from V and 7 bases from J, with 15 bases between. There are 14 residues in the CDR3. Germline-derived CDR1 and CDR2 are MNHEY and SVGAGI. The CDR3 coding sequence is TGTGCCAGCAGTTACGGGACTGGTACGAGAGAGCAGTACTTC. Translated: CASSYGTGTREQYF.

V gene TRBV29-1 combines with J gene TRBJ2-3; 8 bases are a match to TRBD2. CDR3 length: 14 residues. Losses at the gene ends were 6 bases for V and 2 bases for J; bases not matched to a gene: 7. CDR1 is SQVTM and CDR2 is ANQGSEA in the germline V gene. The CDR3 protein is CSVTAGANTDTQYF. The CDR3, as DNA: TGCAGCGTGACAGCGGGAGCTAACACAGATACGCAGTATTTT.

The chain carries TRBV4-3 and TRBJ2-2; possible D gene TRBD2, 6 bases. Trimming took 4 bases from V and 1 from J, leaving 16 bases between them. CDR3 length equals 17 residues. CDR1 LGHNA and CDR2 YSLEER come from the germline V gene. The CDR3, as DNA: TGCGCCAGCAGCCCATGGCGGGACCGTTGGAACACCGGGGAGCTGTTTTTT. Protein sequence: CASSPWRDRWNTGELFF.

The chain is built from TRBV27 and TRBJ2-2; 9 bases fit TRBD1. The trim removed 4 bases at V and 5 bases at J, leaving 5 bases unmatched. Germline V CDR1 and CDR2: MNHEY, SMNVEV (reference sequence). The CDR3 extends over 15 amino acids. For the CDR3, the DNA is TGTGCCAGCAGTTGGGACAGGGCCAAAACCGGGGAGCTGTTTTTT. This encodes CASSWDRAKTGELFF.

The rearrangement joins TRBV29-1 to TRBJ2-3; 10 bases align to TRBD2. The germline V gene encodes CDR1 SQVTM and CDR2 ANQGSEA. The J segment lost 2 bases and the V segment lost 7 bases, leaving 6 bases of the junction unmatched. The CDR3 contains 14 residues. In DNA, the CDR3 is TGCAGCGCCCCCGGGACTAGCGACACAGATACGCAGTATTTT. Translating it yields CSAPGTSDTDTQYF.

The chain combines TRBV14 with TRBJ2-1; TRBD2 agrees at 8 bases. The CDR3 spans 19 residues. The germline V gene encodes CDR1 SGHDN and CDR2 FVKESK. With 1 base clipped from V and 5 bases from J, the junction kept 16 bases outside the gene matches. The CDR3, as DNA: TGTGCCAGCAGCCAAGCCCTAGCGGGCAGCCACCCCCCTAACAATGAGCAGTTCTTC. Translating gives CASSQALAGSHPPNNEQFF.

The DNA of the CDR3 is TGCGCCAGCAGCCAAGGACTAGCGGGGGAGGTAGAAGATACGCAGTATTTT. It yields the protein CASSQGLAGEVEDTQYF. The chain employs TRBV4-1 and TRBJ2-3, with 12 bases matching TRBD2. Germline trimming cut 1 base from V and 5 bases from J; bases unmatched to any gene: 7. Germline CDR1 and CDR2: MGHRA and YSYEKL. The CDR3 runs to 17 residues.

J is TRBJ2-7 and V is TRBV29-1, with 8 positions matching TRBD2. CDR1 and CDR2 (germline): SQVTM, ANQGSEA. This CDR3 region has 18 residues. With 2 bases clipped from V and 5 bases from J, the junction kept 20 bases outside the gene matches. CDR3 nucleotides: TGCAGCGTTGAACTCCCATGGGCGGGAGGACTATCTGATGACGAGCAGTACTTC. This gives the protein CSVELPWAGGLSDDEQYF.

This clone was seen once. J is TRBJ1-1 and V is TRBV30; 8 bases fit TRBD1. The CDR3 extends over 12 amino acids. Germline lookup yields CDR1 GTSNPN and CDR2 SVGIG (reference sequence). V gave up 5 bases and J gave up 5 bases; unmatched junction bases: 4. The CDR3 DNA reads TGTGCCTGGGACAGGGGATGGACTGAAGCTTTCTTT. This translates into CAWDRGWTEAFF.